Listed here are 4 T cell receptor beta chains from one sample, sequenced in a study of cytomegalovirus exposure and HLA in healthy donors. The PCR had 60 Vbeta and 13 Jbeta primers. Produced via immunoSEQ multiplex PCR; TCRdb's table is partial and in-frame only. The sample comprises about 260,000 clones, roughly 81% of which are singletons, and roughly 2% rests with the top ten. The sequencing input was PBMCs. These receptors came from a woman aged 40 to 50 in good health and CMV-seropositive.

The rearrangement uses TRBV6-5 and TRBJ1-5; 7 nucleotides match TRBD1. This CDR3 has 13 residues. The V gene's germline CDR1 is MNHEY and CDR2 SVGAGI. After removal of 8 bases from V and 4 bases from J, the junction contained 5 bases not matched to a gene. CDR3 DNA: TGTGCCAGCGCGAGACAGGGTAATCAGCCCCAGCATTTT. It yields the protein CASARQGNQPQHF.

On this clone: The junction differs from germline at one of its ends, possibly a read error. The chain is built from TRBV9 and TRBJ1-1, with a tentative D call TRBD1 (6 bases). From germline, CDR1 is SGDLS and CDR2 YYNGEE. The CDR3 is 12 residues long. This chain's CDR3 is CASSVVGGEMIF. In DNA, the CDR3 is TGTGCCAGCAGCGTAGTAGGGGGGGAGATGATCTTT. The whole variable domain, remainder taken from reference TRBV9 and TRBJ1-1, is DSGVTQTPKHLITATGQRVTLRCSPRSGDLSVYWYQQSLDQGLQFLIQYYNGEERAKGNILERFSAQQFPDLHSELNLSSLELGDSALYFCASSVVGGEMIFGQGTRLTVV.

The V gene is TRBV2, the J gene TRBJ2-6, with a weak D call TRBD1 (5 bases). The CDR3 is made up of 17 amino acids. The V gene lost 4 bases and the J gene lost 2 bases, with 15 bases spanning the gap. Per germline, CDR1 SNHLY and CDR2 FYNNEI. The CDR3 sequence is CASSVDVKGTGANVLTF. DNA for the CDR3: TGTGCCAGCAGTGTGGACGTAAAGGGGACTGGGGCCAACGTCCTGACTTTC.

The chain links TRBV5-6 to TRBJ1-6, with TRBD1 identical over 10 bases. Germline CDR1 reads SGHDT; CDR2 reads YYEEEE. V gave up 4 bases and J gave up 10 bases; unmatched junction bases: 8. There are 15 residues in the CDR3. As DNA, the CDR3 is TGTGCCAGCAGCCGGGACAGGGGATCGGGGTCACCCCTCCACTTT. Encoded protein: CASSRDRGSGSPLHF.